A selection of T cell receptor beta chains follows, all from one sample in a study of blood T cells in healthy people across ages. MiXCR was run by TCRdb on the 5' RACE reads, yielding one entry per CDR3 protein. The repertoire includes 600,000 to 850,000 distinct CDR3 sequences, roughly 44% of them detected once, and more than 20% sits in the top ten. Sequencing was carried out using blood. The receptors were gathered from a woman aged 55-69 years in good health. The CDR3 runs from the conserved cysteine through the conserved F or W. A D gene is named only where the DNA matches it firmly.

TRBV30	TRBJ1-2	.	CAWSALPPQYGYTF
TRBV15	TRBJ2-7	TRBD2	CATSREVWTSGNNEQYF
TRBV4-1	TRBJ2-5	TRBD2	CASSQGTSGGYQETQYF
TRBV11-2	TRBJ2-1	.	CASSLDRAGANEQFF
TRBV7-9	TRBJ2-4	.	CASSLGRPGVRNIQYF
TRBV6-2/TRBV6-3	TRBJ2-7	TRBD2	CASSRITSGSGEQYF
TRBV7-2	TRBJ2-5	.	CASSPLGGGSIGEQYF
TRBV5-1	TRBJ2-7	.	CASSPSASGSYEQYF
TRBV7-2	TRBJ1-2	.	CASSPIFLGYTF
TRBV9	TRBJ1-2	.	CASSQRTAGYGYTF
TRBV5-1	TRBJ1-2	TRBD1	CASSLAGTGDGYTF
TRBV5-6	TRBJ1-2	TRBD1	CASLGTGLYGYTF
TRBV9	TRBJ2-3	TRBD2	CASSPRGAGGPTDTQYF
TRBV7-2	TRBJ2-1	.	CASGPPGTGNNEQFF
TRBV4-3	TRBJ2-6	.	CASSRGDGANVLTF
TRBV3-1	TRBJ1-1	.	CASSRSGDTEAFF
TRBV7-9	TRBJ1-1	.	CASSLSNFGEAFF
TRBV5-1	TRBJ1-2	.	CASILSTGGDRYTF
TRBV6-6	TRBJ2-7	.	CASRPGPSTHEQYF
TRBV20-1	.	TRBD1	CSAKPGSGGVYEQYF
TRBV6-6	TRBJ2-1	.	CASSYEASSYNEQFF
TRBV3-1	TRBJ2-7	.	CASSQGDVWESYEQYF
TRBV12-3/TRBV12-4	TRBJ2-1	.	CAFGGGGEQFF
TRBV5-1	TRBJ2-5	TRBD2	CASKGLAGVQETQYF
TRBV20-1	TRBJ1-6	.	CSARVDGRNSPLHF
TRBV4-3	TRBJ2-3	.	CASSHGRNTQYF
TRBV18	TRBJ2-7	.	CASSPTIVRQGSYEQYF
TRBV6-6	TRBJ1-1	.	CASSTGGRQTEAFF
TRBV7-6	TRBJ2-7	.	CASSLEAYSYEQYF
TRBV12-3/TRBV12-4	TRBJ1-5	.	CASSLDLMGQHF
TRBV30	.	TRBD2	CAWSVGLAVDEQYF
TRBV20-1	TRBJ1-6	.	CSASPGRNSPLHF
TRBV7-9	TRBJ2-1	.	CASSLEGAQETQFF
TRBV4-3	TRBJ2-3	TRBD2	CASSQDPGGTDTQYF
TRBV5-1	TRBJ1-5	.	CASSLGESNQPQHF
TRBV29-1	TRBJ2-1	.	CSGDLGYNEQFF
TRBV7-9	TRBJ2-1	.	CASRISSSERNEQFF
TRBV11-2	TRBJ1-6	.	CASSSGLQNSPLHF
TRBV29-1	TRBJ1-2	TRBD1	CSVEKGQGSYTF
TRBV3-1	TRBJ2-3	.	CASSPGIVADTQYF
TRBV11-2	TRBJ2-1	.	CASSLVGRAGDEQFF
TRBV28	TRBJ1-2	TRBD1	CASRSPGGDYGYTF
TRBV6-2/TRBV6-3	TRBJ2-1	TRBD2	CASSFGGLAGGFHEQFF
TRBV25-1	TRBJ2-7	.	CASSEWAVSSYEQYF
TRBV30	TRBJ2-5	TRBD2	CAWSVQRTSGTQETQYF
TRBV18	.	.	CASSQGQADSYEQYF
TRBV29-1	TRBJ2-3	.	CSVERLVTDTQYF
TRBV18	.	TRBD1	CASSPSRRQGGYEQYF
TRBV11-2	TRBJ1-5	.	CASSLGWKWAGNNSNQPQHF
TRBV29-1	TRBJ2-2	TRBD2	CSVEDNGLGSGELFF
TRBV5-1	TRBJ1-1	.	CASSLAEVANTEAFF
TRBV28	TRBJ2-7	TRBD2	CASSYRTSGHPYEQYF
TRBV27	TRBJ2-7	.	CASSSPSGTEYEQYF
TRBV30	TRBJ2-5	TRBD2	CAWSLAGETQYF
TRBV28	TRBJ2-1	.	CASTPPGGRVSYNEQFF
TRBV5-1	TRBJ2-7	.	CASSLVTARDEQYF
TRBV5-1	TRBJ2-7	.	CASSRDKIYEQYF
TRBV29-1	TRBJ2-1	.	CSGEEGGEQFF
TRBV11-2	TRBJ2-5	TRBD2	CASSVTSGYPQETQYF
TRBV6-1	TRBJ2-7	.	CASKVRALGREQYF